This TCR beta chain came from a study of human T cells and chemical hapten exposure. CDR1 is SGDLS and CDR2 is YYNGEE in the germline V gene. The ends were cut back, 4 bases at V and 4 bases at J, with 14 bases in the middle. This CDR3 is built from 14 residues. Whole-study results and caveats: Versus controls, significantly more large CDR3 similarity clusters arose from expanded TCRs. The study found that DPC sensitization did not change TCRs above 1 in 1000 frequency.

This clonotype was counted many times. No antigen is known for it. TCRdb analysed the RACE reads with MiXCR anew, one entry per CDR3 protein. This table holds under 400,000 distinct CDR3 sequences, around 5.5% found once. Time point defined: pre-sensitization, week 0. Treatment denoted: therapeutic diphenylcyclopropenone sensitization with weekly scalp DPC. The V call is TRBV9, the J call TRBJ1-2; possible D gene TRBD1, 6 bases. This TCR came from a woman in her forties or fifties with alopecia areata. Some clones in this sample may be carry-over from other donors' samples. The sequencing used whole blood, collected in connection with sensitization to the hapten diphenylcyclopropenone (DPC). The CDR3 bases are TGTGCCAGCAGCCCCACGGCGGGGGCCTATGGCTACACCTTC. Its protein is CASSPTAGAYGYTF.